This TCR beta chain is from a study of long-term antiretroviral therapy in people with HIV. Runs used v3.0 of the immunoSEQ assay and were done at survey level. Assay used: immunoSEQ multiplex PCR; TCRdb lists only in-frame clones, some missing. The sample lists 30,000 to 40,000 clones, roughly 97% occurring once. About 0.95-10 million cryopreserved PBMC were held in samples before DNA extraction. Comment on this clone: Its cognate antigen is unknown.

Findings of the study overall: The study collected no data on ART adherence, viral resistance or therapy changes.

There are 16 residues in the CDR3. The germline V gene has CDR1 SEHNR and CDR2 FQNEAQ (reference sequence). The V segment lost 4 bases and the J segment 1 base; nucleotides outside the gene matches: 6. The chain links TRBV7-9 to TRBJ2-3, with TRBD1 matching over 9 bases. The starting material was unsorted PBMCs, obtained 6.9 years after starting antiretroviral therapy. This TCR was sampled from a man aged 25-45 years with HIV. Written as DNA, the CDR3 is TGTGCCAGCAGCTCACAGACAGGGGGGGGCACAGATACGCAGTATTTT. Protein sequence: CASSSQTGGGTDTQYF. Full variable domain (outside the CDR3, taken from reference TRBV7-9 and TRBJ2-3): DTGVSQNPRHKITKRGQNVTFRCDPISEHNRLYWYRQTLGQGPEFLTYFQNEAQLEKSRLLSDRFSAERPKGSFSTLEIQRTEQGDSAMYLCASSSQTGGGTDTQYFGPGTRLTVL.